Listed below are T cell receptor beta chains from one sample, sequenced in a study of T cells in Graves' hyperthyroidism and ophthalmopathy. Each CDR3 protein is one row after TCRdb ran MiXCR on the multiplex PCR reads. The sample has almost 600,000 distinct CDR3 sequences, about half seen once. Sample: peripheral blood or thyroid tissue (not recorded which). The receptors stem from a woman aged 18-29 years with Graves' hyperthyroidism. CDR3s include the opening cysteine and the closing phenylalanine or tryptophan. Size values are once, few and many counts, or a class for expanded clones, and some rows have none.

cdr3_aa,clone_size,v_call
CASSPRLAANTGELFF,many,TRBV18
CASSASGGRELFF,once,TRBV7-3
CASSLYWTDDQPQHF,few,TRBV27
CSARQGGVDTEAFF,NA,TRBV29-1
CASSEKSGRIREAFF,NA,TRBV2
CASSPSPTSGAAHSNQPQHF,NA,TRBV7-9
CASSDESYNEQFF,NA,TRBV2
CASSPQGTGLWNTGELFF,many,TRBV5-6
CASRLSSAYEQYF,many,TRBV12-3/TRBV12-4
CASNTQQGDSPLHF,NA,TRBV9
CASSQSVGNEQFF,NA,TRBV3-1
CSVLGGLAGGQPQHF,NA,TRBV29-1
CASSPSISVLAGPSTDTQYF,NA,TRBV2
CASGGTRDSSFSTGRVRTEAFF,NA,TRBV2
CAWSVRGEAFF,many,TRBV30
CASSQDSQGYGYTF,few,TRBV4-1
CSARFESSYEQYF,many,TRBV20-1
CSALGQGNSPLHF,many,TRBV20-1
CASSDITEAFF,NA,TRBV2
CASSSTGVGNQPQHF,many,TRBV5-1
CSGSTGDAEAFF,many,TRBV20-1
CASSTTLSSGNTMYF,NA,TRBV7-9
CAGAPIQETQYF,NA,TRBV24-1
CAISGHTEAGNTIYF,NA,TRBV10-3
CASNLLSDSNQPQHF,many,TRBV25-1
CASSPLKRGAGETQYF,few,TRBV18
CASSLSQEGYTF,NA,TRBV13
CATSESGTHGYTF,NA,TRBV24-1
CASSPGQGVDGNQPQHF,many,TRBV19
CASSLSRGRGREQYF,many,TRBV12-3/TRBV12-4
CASSLVYATNEKLFF,NA,TRBV27
CSVDTGRTEAFF,many,TRBV29-1
CASSQDPRANTGELFF,many,TRBV4-1
CSASNGQAFF,once,TRBV29-1
CASSGIQGDEAFF,many,TRBV7-9
CASNWGLAGSYEQYF,NA,TRBV25-1
CASSEGQGYYGYTF,many,TRBV6-1
CSVALGGYQETQYF,many,TRBV29-1
CASSRDENNEQFF,NA,TRBV6-1
CASSWARGNEQYF,few,TRBV7-2